The clone carrying this T cell receptor beta chain was seen ten or more times. Its target is not known. This CDR3 region has 15 residues. Trimming left V 4 bases short and J 0 bases short, with 9 bases between. The germline CDR1 and CDR2 sequences are PRHDT and FYEKMQ (reference sequence). These data belong to a study of regulatory T cells in long-lasting Graves disease. Study-wide background: Newly diagnosed Graves' patients had under 3 months of antithyroid drugs. Overall study results and limits: Patients with persistent Graves' had lower TCR diversity than newly diagnosed patients.

Described time point: newly diagnosed GD, antithyroid drugs for less than 3 months. Preparation of the TCR library used RNA extracted from PBMCs. Blood from the periphery, nine milliliters in all, was drawn into EDTA tubes. Building the TCR beta libraries relied on iRepertoire HTBI primers, and CDR3 regions underwent Arm-PCR. TCRdb called the multiplex PCR reads again in MiXCR, with one record for every CDR3 protein. The data contain around 250,000 distinct CDR3 sequences, around 20% of them singletons. The receptor was derived from a female donor with Graves disease. J is TRBJ2-2 and V is TRBV13, with D maybe TRBD1 (6 bases). Sequences were derived from peripheral blood mononuclear cells (PBMCs), sampled at new diagnosis, from a patient treated with antithyroid drugs. CDR3 sequence: CASSSRQANTGELFF. CDR3 bases: TGTGCCAGCAGCTCAAGACAGGCGAACACCGGGGAGCTGTTTTTT.